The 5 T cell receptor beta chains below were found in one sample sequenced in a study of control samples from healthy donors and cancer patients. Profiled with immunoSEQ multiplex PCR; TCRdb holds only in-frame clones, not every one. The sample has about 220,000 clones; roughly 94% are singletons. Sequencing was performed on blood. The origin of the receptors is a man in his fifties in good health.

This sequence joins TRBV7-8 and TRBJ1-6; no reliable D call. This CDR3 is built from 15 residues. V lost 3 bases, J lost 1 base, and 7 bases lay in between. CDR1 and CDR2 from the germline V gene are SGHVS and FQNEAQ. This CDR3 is CASSLPGSYNSPLHF. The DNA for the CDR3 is TGTGCCAGCAGCTTGCCGGGATCCTATAATTCACCCCTCCACTTT.

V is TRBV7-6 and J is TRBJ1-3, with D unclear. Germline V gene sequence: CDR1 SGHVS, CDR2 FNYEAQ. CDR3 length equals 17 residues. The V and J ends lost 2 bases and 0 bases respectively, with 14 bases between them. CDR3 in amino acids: CASSLTPNFNSGNTIYF. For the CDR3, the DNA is TGTGCCAGCAGCTTAACTCCGAACTTTAACTCTGGAAACACCATATATTTT.

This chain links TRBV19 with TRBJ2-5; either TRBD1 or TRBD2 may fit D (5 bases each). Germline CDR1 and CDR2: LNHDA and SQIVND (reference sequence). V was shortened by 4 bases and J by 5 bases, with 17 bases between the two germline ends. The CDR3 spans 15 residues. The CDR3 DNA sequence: TGTGCCAGTAGTACCTCGACAGCCCGCGGGGAGACCCAGTACTTC. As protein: CASSTSTARGETQYF.

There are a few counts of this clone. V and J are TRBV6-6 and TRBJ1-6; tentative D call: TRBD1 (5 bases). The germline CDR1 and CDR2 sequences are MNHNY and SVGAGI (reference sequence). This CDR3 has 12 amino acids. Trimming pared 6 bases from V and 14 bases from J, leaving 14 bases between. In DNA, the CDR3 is TGTGCCAGCAGCCCCGGCGGGGGTTCCCTCCACTTT. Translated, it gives CASSPGGGSLHF.

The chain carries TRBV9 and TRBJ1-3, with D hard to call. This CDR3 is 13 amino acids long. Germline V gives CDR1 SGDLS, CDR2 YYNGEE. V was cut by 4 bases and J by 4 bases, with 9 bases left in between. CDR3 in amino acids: CASSRISGNTIYF. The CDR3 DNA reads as TGTGCCAGCAGCAGGATATCGGGAAACACCATATATTTT.